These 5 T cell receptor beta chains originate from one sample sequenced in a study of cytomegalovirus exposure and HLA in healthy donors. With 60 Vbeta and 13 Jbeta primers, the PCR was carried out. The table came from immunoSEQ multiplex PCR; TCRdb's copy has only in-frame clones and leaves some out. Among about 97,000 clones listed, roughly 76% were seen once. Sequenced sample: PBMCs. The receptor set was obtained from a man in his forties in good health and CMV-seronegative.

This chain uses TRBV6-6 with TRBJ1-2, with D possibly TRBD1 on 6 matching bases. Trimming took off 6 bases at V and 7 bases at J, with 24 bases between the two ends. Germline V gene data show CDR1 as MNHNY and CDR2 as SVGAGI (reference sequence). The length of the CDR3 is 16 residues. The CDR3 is CASSPQGLATSIGYTF. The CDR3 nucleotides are TGTGCCAGCAGCCCCCAGGGGTTAGCAACTTCGATTGGCTACACCTTC.

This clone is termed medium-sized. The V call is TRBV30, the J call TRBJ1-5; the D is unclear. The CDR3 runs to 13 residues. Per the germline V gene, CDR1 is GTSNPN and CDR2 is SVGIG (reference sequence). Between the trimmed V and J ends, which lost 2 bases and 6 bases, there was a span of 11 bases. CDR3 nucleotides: TGTGCCTGGAGTACGGGGTCAAGTCAGCCCCAGCATTTT. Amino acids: CAWSTGSSQPQHF.

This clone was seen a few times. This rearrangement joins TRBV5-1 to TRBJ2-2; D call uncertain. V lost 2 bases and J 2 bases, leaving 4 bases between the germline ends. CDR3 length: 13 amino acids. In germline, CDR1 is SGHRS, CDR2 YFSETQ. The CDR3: CASSFRNTGELFF. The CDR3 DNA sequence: TGCGCCAGCAGCTTTCGTAACACCGGGGAGCTGTTTTTT.

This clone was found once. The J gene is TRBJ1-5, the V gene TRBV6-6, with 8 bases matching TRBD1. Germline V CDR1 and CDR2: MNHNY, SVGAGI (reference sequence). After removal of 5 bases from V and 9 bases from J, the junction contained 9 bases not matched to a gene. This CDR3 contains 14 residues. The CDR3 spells CASSPGTGWVPQHF. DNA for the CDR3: TGTGCCAGCAGTCCTGGGACAGGTTGGGTGCCCCAGCATTTT.

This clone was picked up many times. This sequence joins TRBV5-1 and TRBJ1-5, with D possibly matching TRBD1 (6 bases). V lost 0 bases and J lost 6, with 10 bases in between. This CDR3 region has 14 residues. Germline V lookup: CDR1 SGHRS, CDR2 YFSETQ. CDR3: CASSLEGGGQPQHF. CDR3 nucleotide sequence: TGCGCCAGCAGCTTGGAAGGGGGGGGTCAGCCCCAGCATTTT.